This record looks at one T cell receptor (beta chain) sequence and its context. The data derive from a study of blood T cell repertoires in COVID-19. Study context: There were acute and convalescent COVID-19 samples, and they came from the United States, Italy and Spain. Sources were T cells, B-cell-depleted T cells, or PBMCs; the material itself was cDNA or gDNA.

The CDR3 runs to 14 residues. V lost 4 bases and J lost 2, with 13 bases in between. As originally analysed: For nucleated cells, counts were estimated from reference gene primer amplification. This table comes from immunoSEQ multiplex PCR, and its TCRdb copy is limited to in-frame clones, with some not included. Clone size and the V and J calls come from that table; the DNA yielded D and trimming. The table lists 80,000 or so clones, 80% of them singletons. The receptor's source is a woman in her seventies with acute or convalescent COVID-19. The rearrangement joins TRBV5-3 to TRBJ2-7, with D maybe TRBD1 (6 bases). TRBV5-3 carries the ORF label, with uncertain function. The sample was peripheral blood. CDR3 DNA: TGTGCCAGAAGCCAAAGGACAGTAGCCTACGAGCAGTACTTC. Protein sequence: CARSQRTVAYEQYF.